A single sample is the source of the 32 T cell receptor beta chains below, sequenced in a study of T cell changes during pregnancy in multiple sclerosis. The assay was immunoSEQ multiplex PCR, and TCRdb's table has in-frame clones only and misses some. The table shows some 28,000 clones, with about 89% occurring only once. The sample was CD8+ T cells from peripheral blood mononuclear cells, taken before pregnancy. Receptors were obtained from a female donor with multiple sclerosis, enrolled in a pregnancy study.

The rearrangement uses TRBV18 and TRBJ1-5; no definite D call. This CDR3 is built from 13 residues. CDR1 and CDR2 from the germline V gene are KGHSH and LQKENI. Deletions cut 1 base from V and 7 bases from J, with 8 bases between. CDR3 residues: CASSPREDQPQHF. Here the CDR3 DNA reads TGTGCCAGCTCACCACGGGAGGACCAGCCCCAGCATTTT.

V usage is TRBV11-2 and J usage is TRBJ2-1; TRBD1 matches 9 bases. The germline V gene encodes CDR1 SGHAT and CDR2 FQNNGV. J was trimmed by 8 bases and V by 6 bases; bases with no gene match: 14. This CDR3 is built from 16 residues. The CDR3 region is CASRKPPGQGKDEQFF. The CDR3 nucleotides are TGTGCCAGCAGAAAACCTCCGGGACAGGGTAAGGATGAGCAGTTCTTC.

The CDR3 sequence is CASSQVWGTAVEQFF. The DNA of the CDR3 is TGCGCCAGCAGCCAAGTGTGGGGGACAGCGGTAGAGCAGTTCTTC. The chain links TRBV4-3 to TRBJ2-1, with 7 bases lining up with TRBD1. With 1 base clipped from V and 10 bases from J, the junction kept 10 bases outside the gene matches. Germline loops: CDR1 LGHNA, CDR2 YSLEER. The CDR3 is 15 residues long.

This chain joins TRBV5-6 and TRBJ1-4; D uncertain. This CDR3 region has 14 residues. V lost 2 bases and J lost 5, with 10 bases in between. The germline CDR1 and CDR2 sequences are SGHDT and YYEEEE. The CDR3 coding sequence is TGTGCCAGCAGCTTCAGTGCCCCCAATGAAAAACTGTTTTTT. Translation gives CASSFSAPNEKLFF.

This clone was seen only once. V usage is TRBV27 and J usage is TRBJ2-1, with 13 nucleotides matching TRBD2. The CDR3 is made up of 16 amino acids. The J segment lost 7 bases and the V segment lost 4 bases, leaving 7 bases of the junction unmatched. Per germline, CDR1 MNHEY and CDR2 SMNVEV (reference sequence). As DNA, the CDR3 is TGTGCCAGCAGTTCCGGGACTAGCGGGGCGAGGAATGAGCAGTTCTTC. Its protein is CASSSGTSGARNEQFF.

This chain uses TRBV5-4 with TRBJ2-1; weak D call: TRBD2 (7 bases). CDR3 length: 15 residues. CDR1 and CDR2 from the germline V gene are SGHNT and YYREEE (reference sequence). The V gene lost 3 bases and the J gene lost 6 bases, with 16 bases spanning the gap. CDR3 sequence: CASSWNGRGFNEQFF. As DNA, the CDR3 is TGTGCCAGCAGCTGGAATGGGAGGGGGTTCAATGAGCAGTTCTTC.

The chain joins TRBV28 to TRBJ2-5; 7 bases agree with TRBD2. The CDR3 runs 15 residues. The V segment lost 8 bases and the J segment 2 bases; nucleotides outside the gene matches: 11. Germline assignment: CDR1 MDHEN and CDR2 SYDVKM. The CDR3 region has the DNA TGTGCCAGCCGCCCGGGTGGACTAGGACAAGAGACCCAGTACTTC. It is translated as CASRPGGLGQETQYF.

The chain couples TRBV5-1 to TRBJ2-7; tentative D call: TRBD2 (6 bases). Germline CDR1 and CDR2: SGHRS and YFSETQ. V dropped 3 bases and J dropped 5 bases, with 9 bases sitting between them. There are 12 residues in the CDR3. The CDR3 bases are TGCGCCAGCAGCTATTGGGGGGACGAGCAGTACTTC. This gives the protein CASSYWGDEQYF.

This rearrangement joins TRBV6-5 to TRBJ2-3; 7 bases are shared with TRBD2. The CDR3 runs to 13 residues. V shed 5 bases and J 2 bases; nucleotides not matched to a gene: 1. Germline V gene lookup returns CDR1 MNHEY and CDR2 SVGAGI. The CDR3 sequence is CASSAGDTDTQYF. CDR3 DNA: TGTGCCAGCAGTGCGGGGGACACAGATACGCAGTATTTT.

This clone was counted once. The chain couples TRBV4-1 to TRBJ2-1, with 8 bases aligning to TRBD2. This CDR3 spans 17 amino acids. V lost 2 bases and J lost 6; bases outside the gene matches: 12. Germline loops: CDR1 MGHRA, CDR2 YSYEKL. The CDR3 is CASSQSGGVEGFNEQFF. The CDR3 bases are TGCGCCAGCAGCCAATCGGGGGGGGTCGAAGGTTTCAATGAGCAGTTCTTC.

The V gene is TRBV4-2, the J gene TRBJ1-1, with D hard to call. V lost 11 bases to trimming and J lost 1 base, with 14 bases between them. Germline V gene lookup returns CDR1 LGHNA and CDR2 YNFKEQ. The CDR3 consists of 13 residues. The CDR3 here is CAGGASENTEAFF. The CDR3 bases are TGTGCCGGAGGAGCCAGCGAGAACACTGAAGCTTTCTTT.

The chain employs TRBV19 and TRBJ2-3; perhaps TRBD2 as D (7 bases). Trimming removed 3 bases from V and 6 bases from J, with 16 bases in between. Germline assignment: CDR1 LNHDA and CDR2 SQIVND (reference sequence). CDR3 length: 15 amino acids. The CDR3 here is CASSMNREGPDTQYF. The CDR3 bases are TGTGCCAGTAGTATGAACAGGGAGGGCCCGGATACGCAGTATTTT.

The J gene is TRBJ1-1, the V gene TRBV6-5; D is unresolved. V was trimmed by 0 bases and J by 1 base, leaving 6 bases between them. Germline CDR1 reads MNHEY; CDR2 reads SVGAGI. The CDR3 length is 14 residues. DNA of the CDR3: TGTGCCAGCAGTTACTCGGGAGGGAACACTGAAGCTTTCTTT. Protein sequence: CASSYSGGNTEAFF.

This clone was counted only a few times. This chain links TRBV28 with TRBJ1-5; no clear D. Germline CDR1 MDHEN, CDR2 SYDVKM. This CDR3 spans 13 amino acids. The ends were cut back, 5 bases at V and 7 bases at J, with 12 bases in the middle. The CDR3 region has the DNA TGTGCCAGCAGTATAGACGGGGAACAGCCCCAGCATTTT. Its protein product is CASSIDGEQPQHF.

A few counts support this clone. The chain couples TRBV15 to TRBJ2-1; 9 nucleotides agree with TRBD2. The CDR3 contains 15 residues. V lost 0 bases, J lost 8 bases, and 5 bases stayed unmatched. CDR1 and CDR2 (germline): LNHNV, YYDKDF (reference sequence). The CDR3 DNA reads TGTGCCACCAGCAGAGATCGAGGGACTAGCTATGAGCAGTTCTTC. Its translation is CATSRDRGTSYEQFF.

The V gene is TRBV28, the J gene TRBJ2-7; TRBD1 matches 8 bases. Looked up from germline, CDR1 is MDHEN and CDR2 is SYDVKM. V lost 3 bases, J lost 3 bases, and 13 bases stayed unmatched. The CDR3 has 17 amino acids. CDR3 residues: CASSFWGAGQVDYEQYF. The CDR3 nucleotides are TGTGCCAGCAGTTTTTGGGGGGCGGGACAGGTCGACTACGAGCAGTACTTC.

The chain employs TRBV6-1 and TRBJ2-1, with 12 bases lining up with TRBD2. Germline trimming cut 5 bases from V and 4 bases from J; bases unmatched to any gene: 3. CDR1 is MNHNS and CDR2 is SASEGT in the germline V gene. The CDR3 is 15 residues long. Written as DNA, the CDR3 is TGTGCCAGCAGTCGACTAGCGGGGGATTACAATGAGCAGTTCTTC. This translates into CASSRLAGDYNEQFF.

The chain employs TRBV10-2 and TRBJ1-2; a weak D match, TRBD1 (6 bases). This CDR3 is 16 amino acids long. The V end lost 8 bases, the J end lost 0 bases, and 19 bases lay between the germline ends. Germline loops: CDR1 WSHSY, CDR2 SAAADI. The CDR3: CASGQPGTPTNYGYTF. The CDR3 DNA is TGCGCCAGCGGGCAGCCCGGGACACCAACTAACTATGGCTACACCTTC.

The chain recombines TRBV30 with TRBJ1-4, with a tentative D call TRBD1 (6 bases). Germline CDR1 and CDR2: GTSNPN and SVGIG (reference sequence). This CDR3 spans 12 amino acids. The V end lost 5 bases, the J end lost 4 bases, and 8 bases lay between the germline ends. CDR3 in amino acids: CAWADSNEKLFF. Here the CDR3 DNA reads TGTGCCTGGGCGGACAGTAATGAAAAACTGTTTTTT.

The J gene is TRBJ1-2, the V gene TRBV7-8; 7 bases map to TRBD1. The CDR3 is 16 amino acids. Trimming removed 0 bases from V and 4 bases from J; junction bases left unmatched: 8. Germline lookup yields CDR1 SGHVS and CDR2 FQNEAQ. The CDR3 coding sequence is TGTGCCAGCAGCTTAGCCCCCGCGACAGGGCCCTATGGCTACACCTTC. Its translation is CASSLAPATGPYGYTF.

The rearrangement links TRBV5-1 to TRBJ1-2; weak D call: TRBD1 (6 bases). The CDR3 sequence is 15 residues long. Germline V gene data show CDR1 as SGHRS and CDR2 as YFSETQ. With 3 bases removed from V and 2 bases from J, the gap between germline ends came to 14 bases. The CDR3 sequence: CASSWTAPGNYGYTF. The DNA of the CDR3 is TGCGCCAGCAGCTGGACAGCCCCGGGGAACTATGGCTACACCTTC. The full variable domain, in which reference TRBV5-1 and TRBJ1-2 provide the parts outside the CDR3, is KAGVTQTPRYLIKTRGQQVTLSCSPISGHRSVSWYQQTPGQGLQFLFEYFSETQRNKGNFPGRFSGRQFSNSRSEMNVSTLELGDSALYLCASSWTAPGNYGYTFGSGTRLTVV.

The chain links TRBV4-1 to TRBJ2-7, with D unresolved. Germline values: CDR1 MGHRA, CDR2 YSYEKL. V was cut by 1 base and J by 3 bases, with 7 bases left in between. The CDR3 is made up of 13 amino acids. CDR3 in DNA: TGCGCCAGCAGCCAAGGTCTTCGCTACGAGCAGTACTTC. Amino acids: CASSQGLRYEQYF.

The rearrangement joins TRBV6-1 to TRBJ1-1; 8 bases are a match to TRBD1. The germline V gene has CDR1 MNHNS and CDR2 SASEGT. V gave up 4 bases and J gave up 4 bases; unmatched junction bases: 5. The CDR3 sequence is 14 residues long. The CDR3 here is CASSVGQGGTEAFF. CDR3 nucleotide sequence: TGTGCCAGCAGTGTCGGACAGGGAGGCACTGAAGCTTTCTTT.

This chain links TRBV2 with TRBJ1-2; a weak D match, TRBD1 (5 bases). Trimming pared 1 base from V and 4 bases from J, leaving 13 bases between. CDR3 length: 15 amino acids. The germline CDR1 and CDR2 sequences are SNHLY and FYNNEI. The CDR3 region has the DNA TGTGCCAGCAGTGAAGGCCCCGACAGCTCCTATGGCTACACCTTC. Translating it yields CASSEGPDSSYGYTF.

The gene calls are TRBV5-1 and TRBJ2-1; 8 bases agree with TRBD1. V shed 5 bases, J shed 3 bases, and the junction held 4 bases outside the gene matches. CDR3 length equals 14 residues. Germline CDR1 reads SGHRS; CDR2 reads YFSETQ. DNA of the CDR3: TGCGCCAGCAGTTTTGGACAGGGCTACAATGAGCAGTTCTTC. Translated, it gives CASSFGQGYNEQFF.

The chain employs TRBV29-1 and TRBJ1-5; a weak D match, TRBD1 (5 bases). The CDR3 totals 11 residues. The V gene's germline CDR1 is SQVTM and CDR2 ANQGSEA. V was cut by 4 bases and J by 5 bases, with 6 bases left in between. CDR3 DNA: TGCAGCGTTGGGGGGGATCAGCCCCAGCATTTT. Translation gives CSVGGDQPQHF.

V is TRBV5-5 and J is TRBJ2-7; 8 bases fit TRBD1. This CDR3 has 13 residues. V lost 4 bases and J lost 3; bases outside the gene matches: 3. CDR1 and CDR2 (germline): SGHKS, YYEKEE (reference sequence). Written as DNA, the CDR3 is TGTGCCAGCAGCAAAGACAGGGGCTACGAGCAGTACTTC. It encodes CASSKDRGYEQYF.

The chain joins TRBV5-1 to TRBJ1-2; D not resolved. In germline, CDR1 is SGHRS, CDR2 YFSETQ. V lost 5 bases and J 3 bases, leaving 11 bases between the germline ends. This CDR3 has 13 residues. As DNA, the CDR3 is TGCGCCAGCAGAGGAGACGGCGACTATGGCTACACCTTC. As protein: CASRGDGDYGYTF.

The CDR3 DNA sequence: TGTGCCAGCAGCGTCGGGACAGGGGCTTACGAGCAGTACTTC. Protein product: CASSVGTGAYEQYF. The J gene is TRBJ2-7, the V gene TRBV5-6, with 10 bases lining up with TRBD1. J gave up 4 bases and V 4 bases, and 5 bases lay outside the gene matches. This CDR3 comprises 14 residues. Per germline, CDR1 SGHDT and CDR2 YYEEEE.

This chain uses TRBV30 with TRBJ1-2; 7 nucleotides align to TRBD1. The CDR3 contains 11 residues. Trimming at V came to 3 bases and at J to 8 bases, leaving 3 bases not matched to a gene. Germline CDR1 is GTSNPN and CDR2 is SVGIG (reference sequence). CDR3 loop: CAWRTGRGYTF. For the CDR3, the DNA is TGTGCCTGGAGGACAGGGCGAGGCTACACCTTC.

This sequence joins TRBV28 and TRBJ1-1, with D perhaps matching TRBD1 (5 bases). The germline V gene has CDR1 MDHEN and CDR2 SYDVKM. The CDR3 loop spans 16 amino acids. V lost 1 base and J lost 0, with 12 bases in between. The CDR3 region has the DNA TGTGCCAGCAGTTTATTGGCGGGGCTCATGAACACTGAAGCTTTCTTT. It yields the protein CASSLLAGLMNTEAFF.

In this sample, this clone turned up a few times. The rearrangement uses TRBV25-1 and TRBJ2-3; the D gene is possibly TRBD2 (6 bases). There are 16 residues in the CDR3. The germline V gene encodes CDR1 MGHDK and CDR2 SYGVNS. The V end was cut by 1 base, the J end by 2 bases, with 13 bases between. The CDR3 sequence: CASSEWRDGITDTQYF. The CDR3 nucleotides read TGTGCCAGCAGTGAATGGAGGGACGGAATCACAGATACGCAGTATTTT.